Sequencing of this T cell receptor beta chain was carried out in a study of blood T cell repertoires in COVID-19. CDR3 length: 15 amino acids. The V gene's germline CDR1 is SEHNR and CDR2 FQNEAQ (reference sequence). Trimming took 5 bases from V and 4 from J, leaving 17 bases between them. This table comes from immunoSEQ multiplex PCR, and its TCRdb copy is limited to in-frame clones, with some not included. The data hold under 200,000 clones, with 80% observed a single time. The sample consisted of PBMCs or T cells enriched from blood (not recorded which). The chain links TRBV7-9 to TRBJ1-1; no definite D call. The clonotype was recovered from a woman in her fifties or sixties who had recovered from COVID-19. CDR3 nucleotides: TGTGCCAGCAGCCCGCGGGCCAAAGCGGTCACTGAAGCTTTCTTT. Translated, it gives CASSPRAKAVTEAFF.